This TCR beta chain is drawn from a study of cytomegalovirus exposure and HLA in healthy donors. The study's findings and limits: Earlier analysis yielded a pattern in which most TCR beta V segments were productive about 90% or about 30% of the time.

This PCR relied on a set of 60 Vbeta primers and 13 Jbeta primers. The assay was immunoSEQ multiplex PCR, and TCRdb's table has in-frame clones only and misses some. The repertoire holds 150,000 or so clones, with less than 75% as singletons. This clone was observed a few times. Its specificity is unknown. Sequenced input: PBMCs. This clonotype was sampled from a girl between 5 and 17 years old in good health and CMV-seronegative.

The DNA for the CDR3 is TGCGCCAGCAGTCCCGGTTTTCGGGGAGATAGCAATCAGCCCCAGCATTTT. Translation gives CASSPGFRGDSNQPQHF. The genes are TRBV5-1 and TRBJ1-5, with D uncertain. CDR1 is SGHRS, CDR2 YFSETQ, per germline. The V end was cut by 5 bases, the J end by 0 bases, with 18 bases between. The CDR3 runs to 17 residues.